This TCR beta chain was documented in a study of PD-1 blockade in classical Hodgkin lymphoma. Profiled with immunoSEQ multiplex PCR; TCRdb holds only in-frame clones, not every one. The sample holds around 17,000 clones, 75% to 95% seen once. V was trimmed by 0 bases and J by 9 bases, leaving 11 bases between them. Germline-derived CDR1 and CDR2 are SGHDN and FVKESK. This CDR3 spans 13 amino acids. The time point denotes: newly diagnosed, previously untreated cHL patient sample. The V gene is TRBV14, the J gene TRBJ1-2; no reliable D call. This TCR was recovered from a human donor with classical Hodgkin lymphoma. The specimen was peripheral blood mononuclear cells (PBMCs). The CDR3 nucleotides read TGTGCCAGCAGCCAAGAACGGTCTGAGCGCTACACCTTC. Its protein is CASSQERSERYTF.